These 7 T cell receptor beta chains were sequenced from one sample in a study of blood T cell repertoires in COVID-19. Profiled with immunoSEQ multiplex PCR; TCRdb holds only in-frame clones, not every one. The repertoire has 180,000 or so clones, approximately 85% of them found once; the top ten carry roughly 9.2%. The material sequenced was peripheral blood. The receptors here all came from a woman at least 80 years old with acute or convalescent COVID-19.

CDR3 nucleotides: TGTGCCAGTAGTGGCTCCCCGGGACAGTGGCGACTAGCGGCTAGCACAGATACGCAGTATTTT. Translation: CASSGSPGQWRLAASTDTQYF. The genes are TRBV19 and TRBJ2-3; 9 bases agree with TRBD2. V shed 5 bases and J 0 bases; nucleotides not matched to a gene: 21. CDR1 is LNHDA and CDR2 is SQIVND in the germline V gene (reference sequence). The CDR3 is made up of 21 amino acids.

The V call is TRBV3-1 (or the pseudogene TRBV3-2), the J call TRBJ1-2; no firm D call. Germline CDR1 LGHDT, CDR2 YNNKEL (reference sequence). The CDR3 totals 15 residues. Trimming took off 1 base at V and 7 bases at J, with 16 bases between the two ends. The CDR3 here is CASSQAPSKSGGYTF. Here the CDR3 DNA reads TGTGCCAGCAGCCAAGCCCCCTCTAAAAGTGGTGGCTACACCTTC.

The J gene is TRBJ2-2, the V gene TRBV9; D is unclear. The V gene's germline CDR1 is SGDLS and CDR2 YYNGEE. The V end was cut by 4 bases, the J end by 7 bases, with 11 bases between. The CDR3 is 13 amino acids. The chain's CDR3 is CASSSPPRGELFF. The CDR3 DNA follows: TGTGCCAGCAGCTCCCCCCCTCGCGGGGAGCTGTTTTTT.

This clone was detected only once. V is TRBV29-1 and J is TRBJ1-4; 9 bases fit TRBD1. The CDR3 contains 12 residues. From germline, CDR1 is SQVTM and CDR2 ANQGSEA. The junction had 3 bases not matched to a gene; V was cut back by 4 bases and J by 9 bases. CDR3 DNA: TGCAGCGTTGGACAGGGGGGGAAAAAACTGTTTTTT. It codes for CSVGQGGKKLFF.

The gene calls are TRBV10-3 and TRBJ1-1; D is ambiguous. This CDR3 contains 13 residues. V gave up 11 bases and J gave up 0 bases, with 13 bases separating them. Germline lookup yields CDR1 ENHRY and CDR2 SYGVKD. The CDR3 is CASTRLMNTEAFF. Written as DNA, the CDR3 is TGTGCCTCCACGAGGCTAATGAACACTGAAGCTTTCTTT.

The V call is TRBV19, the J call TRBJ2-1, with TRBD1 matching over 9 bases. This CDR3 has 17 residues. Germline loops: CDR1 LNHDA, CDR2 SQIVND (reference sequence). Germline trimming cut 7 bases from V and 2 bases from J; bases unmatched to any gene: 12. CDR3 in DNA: TGTGCCAGTATGGGGCGGACAGGGGCCTTACCCTACAATGAGCAGTTCTTC. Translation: CASMGRTGALPYNEQFF. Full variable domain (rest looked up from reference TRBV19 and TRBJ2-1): DGGITQSPKYLFRKEGQNVTLSCEQNLNHDAMYWYRQDPGQGLRLIYYSQIVNDFQKGDIAEGYSVSREKKESFPLTVTSAQKNPTAFYLCASMGRTGALPYNEQFFGPGTRLTVL.

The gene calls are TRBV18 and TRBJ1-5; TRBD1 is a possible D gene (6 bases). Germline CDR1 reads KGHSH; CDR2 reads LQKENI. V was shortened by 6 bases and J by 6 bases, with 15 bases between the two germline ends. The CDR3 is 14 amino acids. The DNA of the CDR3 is TGTGCCAGCTCCCTCGGGGGGGGCGGTCAGCCCCAGCATTTT. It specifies CASSLGGGGQPQHF.